Listed here are 20 T cell receptor beta chains from one sample, sequenced in a study of tumor-infiltrating lymphocytes in primary liver carcinoma. Extraction also yielded germline DNA, while blood RNA was obtained from unsorted whole blood. cDNA specific to TCR beta was made from around 530 ng of total RNA, with a constant-region primer employed for priming. Three nested multiplex PCR rounds, a slightly modified ARM-PCR method, built the TCR beta libraries. PCR rounds one and two used TRBV1-TRBV30 forward primers with a C-beta reverse primer for around 9 cycles each. TCRdb re-analysed the multiplex PCR reads in MiXCR, keeping a single row per CDR3 protein. The repertoire includes about 310,000 distinct CDR3 sequences, 58% of them detected once, and over 15% sits in the top ten. Material for sequencing was peripheral blood. The receptors were gathered from a woman aged 25 to 39 with primary liver carcinoma and hepatitis B virus infection.

In this sample, this clonotype turned up a few times. V and J are TRBV10-3 and TRBJ2-1; unclear D gene. The CDR3 runs to 18 residues. The V gene's germline CDR1 is ENHRY and CDR2 SYGVKD. With 2 bases removed from V and 1 base from J, the gap between germline ends came to 18 bases. The CDR3 DNA sequence: TGTGCCATCAGTGAGCCCCAACGACGGACGAGTTCCTACAATGAGCAGTTCTTC. Translation gives CAISEPQRRTSSYNEQFF.

This clonotype turned up a few times. V is TRBV13 and J is TRBJ1-1; D perhaps matches TRBD1 (6 bases). Between the trimmed V and J ends, which lost 5 bases and 6 bases, there was a span of 16 bases. The CDR3 totals 14 residues. Per germline, CDR1 PRHDT and CDR2 FYEKMQ (reference sequence). The CDR3 region is CASSRTRGVSEAFF. The CDR3, as DNA: TGTGCCAGCAGCCGTACAAGGGGGGTTTCTGAAGCTTTCTTT.

This clonotype was observed a few times. The V call is TRBV5-4, the J call TRBJ1-2; 7 bases are a match to TRBD1. Germline lookup yields CDR1 SGHNT and CDR2 YYREEE (reference sequence). V was clipped by 0 bases and J by 8 bases; unmatched bases: 7. This CDR3 has 14 amino acids. This CDR3 is CASSLENRGRGYTF. CDR3 coding DNA: TGTGCCAGCAGCTTGGAGAACAGGGGAAGAGGCTACACCTTC. The full variable domain, its missing parts supplied by reference TRBV5-4 and TRBJ1-2, is ETGVTQSPTHLIKTRGQQVTLRCSSQSGHNTVSWYQQALGQGPQFIFQYYREEENGRGNFPPRFSGLQFPNYSSELNVNALELDDSALYLCASSLENRGRGYTFGSGTRLTVV.

As for this clonotype: This is likely a read error, given that the CDR3 carries no conserved phenylalanine or tryptophan at its end. The genes are TRBV12-3 or TRBV12-4 and TRBJ1-5; possibly TRBD1 for D (6 bases). Trimming removed 6 bases at V and 5 bases at J, with 11 bases between. The CDR3 runs 13 residues. DNA of the CDR3: TGTGCCAGCAGCCTACAGGGACATCAGCCCCAGCATTCT. This sequence encodes CASSLQGHQPQHS.

On this clonotype: This may be a read error: a much more frequent sequence differs by one nucleotide. The chain employs TRBV12-3 or TRBV12-4 and TRBJ1-5; D is ambiguous. V was shortened by 6 bases and J by 15 bases, with 24 bases between the two germline ends. This CDR3 comprises 14 residues. This CDR3 reads CASRINMAHNTRHF. The CDR3 DNA follows: TGTGCCAGCAGAATTAACATGGCCCACAATACCCGGCATTTT.

This clonotype was observed many times. The rearrangement joins TRBV29-1 to TRBJ2-1; 10 bases align to TRBD1. Germline V gene data show CDR1 as SQVTM and CDR2 as ANQGSEA. The CDR3 covers 14 residues. The V gene end was trimmed by 4 bases and the J gene end by 4 bases; junction bases not matched to a gene: 4. The CDR3 region is CSVGVGQGYNEQFF. The CDR3 DNA is TGCAGCGTTGGAGTGGGACAGGGGTACAATGAGCAGTTCTTC.

J is TRBJ2-3 and V is TRBV10-3; possibly TRBD2 for D (5 bases). This CDR3 has 14 residues. The ends were cut back, 5 bases at V and 4 bases at J, with 13 bases in the middle. The germline CDR1 and CDR2 sequences are ENHRY and SYGVKD. DNA for the CDR3: TGTGCCATCAGTCCGTCATCGGGGTCAGATACGCAGTATTTT. Translated, it gives CAISPSSGSDTQYF.

This clonotype was recorded a few times. J is TRBJ2-5 and V is TRBV5-1; 10 positions match TRBD1. Germline assignment: CDR1 SGHRS and CDR2 YFSETQ. The CDR3 totals 16 residues. Losses at the gene ends were 0 bases for V and 4 bases for J; bases not matched to a gene: 6. Written as DNA, the CDR3 is TGCGCCAGCAGCTTGGCCAGGGGACAGGGGTTAGAGACCCAGTACTTC. The encoded protein is CASSLARGQGLETQYF.

As for this clonotype: The CDR3 does not end in the conserved phenylalanine or tryptophan, so this is likely a read error. The chain is built from TRBV13 and TRBJ2-7; TRBD2 is a possible D gene (5 bases). Looked up from germline, CDR1 is PRHDT and CDR2 is FYEKMQ (reference sequence). With 2 bases removed from V and 3 bases from J, the gap between germline ends came to 8 bases. The CDR3 is made up of 13 amino acids. CDR3 region: CASSLTRSYEQYL. For the CDR3, the DNA is TGTGCCAGCAGCTTAACTAGAAGCTACGAGCAGTACCTC.

The table lists this clonotype with many counts. The V and J genes are TRBV29-1 and TRBJ1-2; D ambiguous. Trimming took off 4 bases at V and 7 bases at J, with 1 base between the two ends. Germline-derived CDR1 and CDR2 are SQVTM and ANQGSEA. The CDR3 runs 8 residues. The CDR3: CSVGGYTF. The CDR3 nucleotides are TGCAGCGTTGGTGGCTACACCTTC.

Concerning this clonotype itself: Mismatch with germline at one junction end may stem from a read error. The chain combines TRBV6-5 with TRBJ2-7; 8 bases match TRBD2. The CDR3 runs to 16 residues. Looked up from germline, CDR1 is MNHEY and CDR2 is SVGAGI. The CDR3 DNA reads as TGTGCCAGCAGCCGAACTCACAGCGGGAGCGGGTATGAGCGGTACTTC. It is translated as CASSRTHSGSGYERYF.

This CDR3 is CASSLDRGEEAFF. The CDR3, as DNA: TGTGCCAGCAGTCTCGACAGGGGGGAGGAAGCTTTCTTT. V is TRBV6-4 and J is TRBJ1-1, with 9 positions matching TRBD1. The trim removed 5 bases at V and 8 bases at J, leaving 6 bases unmatched. Germline V gene sequence: CDR1 MRHNA, CDR2 SNTAGT. The CDR3 contains 13 residues.

On this clonotype itself: An end of the junction does not agree with germline; a read error may underlie this. The rearrangement joins TRBV12-3 or TRBV12-4 to TRBJ2-7; 14 bases line up with TRBD2. The end of the DNA fits TRBJ2-1 better, so the J call may be wrong. The CDR3 length is 14 residues. The CDR3 region is CASRLAGGSYEQFF. DNA of the CDR3: TGTGCTAGCAGACTAGCGGGAGGGTCCTACGAGCAGTTCTTC.

This clonotype showed up just a few times. The chain carries TRBV4-2 and TRBJ1-1, with D possibly matching TRBD1 (6 bases). The CDR3 consists of 15 residues. V lost 9 bases to trimming and J lost 2 bases, with 19 bases between them. The V gene's germline CDR1 is LGHNA and CDR2 YNFKEQ. CDR3: CASNHLTGPNTEAFF. Written as DNA, the CDR3 is TGTGCCAGTAACCACCTCACAGGGCCAAACACTGAAGCTTTCTTT.

This clonotype was counted a few times. V gene TRBV23-1 combines with J gene TRBJ2-3; no definite D call. TRBV23-1 is identified as an open reading frame with a role that is uncertain. V was pared by 0 bases and J by 4 bases, with 11 bases between. The CDR3 covers 15 residues. The DNA of the CDR3 is TGCGCCAGCAGTCAATCAAGGGCTGGCGCAGATACGCAGTATTTT. Encoded protein: CASSQSRAGADTQYF.

This clonotype has only one observation. The genes are TRBV12-3 or TRBV12-4 and TRBJ1-4; a possible D gene is TRBD1 (5 bases). The CDR3 runs to 15 residues. Trimming took off 3 bases at V and 10 bases at J, with 18 bases between the two ends. This chain's CDR3 is CASSLGHSRNRKLFF. The CDR3 DNA is TGTGCCAGCAGTTTGGGGCACAGCAGGAATCGAAAACTGTTTTTT.

DNA of the CDR3: TGTGCCATCGGACAAGACAGGGCAAACACTGAAGCTTTCTTT. This translates into CAIGQDRANTEAFF. The chain uses TRBV6-5 and TRBJ1-1, with TRBD1 identical over 7 bases. CDR1 is MNHEY, CDR2 SVGAGI, per germline. The CDR3 is 14 amino acids. With V trimmed by 10 bases and J by 2 bases, 10 bases remained unmatched.

The genes are TRBV5-1 and TRBJ1-6, with D uncertain. The CDR3 covers 17 residues. CDR1 is SGHRS and CDR2 is YFSETQ in the germline V gene. V lost 4 bases, J lost 10 bases, and 24 bases lay in between. CDR3 sequence reads: CASSPREGVGIRSPLHF. The CDR3 DNA sequence: TGCGCCAGCAGCCCGCGGGAGGGTGTCGGGATCCGGTCACCCCTCCACTTT.

Note on this clonotype: Being one base from a much bigger clone, this may be a read error. J is TRBJ1-3 and V is TRBV12-3 or TRBV12-4; the D gene is possibly TRBD1 (6 bases). The CDR3 runs to 14 residues. V dropped 6 bases and J dropped 8 bases, with 17 bases sitting between them. CDR3 protein: CASRRGRGEDTIYF. DNA of the CDR3: TGTGCCAGCAGACGGGGCAGGGGTGAGGACACCATATATTTT.

Ten or more counts support this clonotype. The V gene is TRBV29-1, the J gene TRBJ2-7; TRBD2 aligns across 13 bases. CDR1 is SQVTM and CDR2 is ANQGSEA in the germline V gene. The CDR3 has 14 residues. After removal of 6 bases from V and 6 bases from J, the junction contained 8 bases not matched to a gene. The CDR3 loop is CSVQGLAGRFEQYF. The CDR3 bases are TGCAGCGTGCAGGGACTAGCGGGAAGGTTCGAGCAGTACTTC.